This TCR beta chain was captured by sequencing in a study of blood T cell repertoires in COVID-19. TCRdb's copy holds only in-frame clones and misses some; the assay was immunoSEQ multiplex PCR. Among about 200,000 clones listed, around four fifths were seen once. J was trimmed by 7 bases and V by 5 bases; bases with no gene match: 13. Germline V CDR1 and CDR2: LNHDA, SQIVND (reference sequence). CDR3 length: 17 residues. The specimen sequenced was PBMCs or T cells enriched from blood (not recorded which). The TCR sequence derives from a man aged 35-49 years who had recovered from COVID-19. The rearrangement uses TRBV19 and TRBJ1-5, with 11 bases fitting TRBD1. This CDR3 is CASSPPGTGGKRQPQHF. The CDR3 DNA reads TGTGCCAGTAGTCCCCCCGGGACAGGGGGGAAGCGACAGCCCCAGCATTTT.